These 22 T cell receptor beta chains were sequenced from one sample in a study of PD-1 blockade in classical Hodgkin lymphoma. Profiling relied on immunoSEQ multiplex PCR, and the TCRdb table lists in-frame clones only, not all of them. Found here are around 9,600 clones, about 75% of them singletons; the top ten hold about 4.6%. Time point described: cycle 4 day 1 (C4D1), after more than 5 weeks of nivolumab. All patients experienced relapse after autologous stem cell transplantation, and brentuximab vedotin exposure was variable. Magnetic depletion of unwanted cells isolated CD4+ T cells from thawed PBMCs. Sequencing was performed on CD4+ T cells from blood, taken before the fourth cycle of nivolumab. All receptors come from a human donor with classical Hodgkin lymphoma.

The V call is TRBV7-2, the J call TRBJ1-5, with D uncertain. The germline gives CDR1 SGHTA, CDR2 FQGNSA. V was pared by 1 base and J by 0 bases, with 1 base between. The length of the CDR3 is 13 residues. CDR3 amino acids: CASSLDSNQPQHF. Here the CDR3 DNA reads TGTGCCAGCAGCTTAGATAGCAATCAGCCCCAGCATTTT.

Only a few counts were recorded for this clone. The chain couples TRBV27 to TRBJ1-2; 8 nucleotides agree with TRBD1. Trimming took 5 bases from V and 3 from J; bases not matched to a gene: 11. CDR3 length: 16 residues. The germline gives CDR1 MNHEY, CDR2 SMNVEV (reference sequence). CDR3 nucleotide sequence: TGTGCCAGCAGTCCACTCCTCACAGGGGGTTACTATGGCTACACCTTC. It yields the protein CASSPLLTGGYYGYTF.

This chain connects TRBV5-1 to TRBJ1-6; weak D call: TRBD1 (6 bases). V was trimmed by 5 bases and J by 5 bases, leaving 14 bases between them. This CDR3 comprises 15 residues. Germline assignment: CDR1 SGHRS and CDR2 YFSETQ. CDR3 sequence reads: CASSLTGAHNSPLHF. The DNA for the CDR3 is TGCGCCAGCAGTCTAACGGGGGCGCATAATTCACCCCTCCACTTT.

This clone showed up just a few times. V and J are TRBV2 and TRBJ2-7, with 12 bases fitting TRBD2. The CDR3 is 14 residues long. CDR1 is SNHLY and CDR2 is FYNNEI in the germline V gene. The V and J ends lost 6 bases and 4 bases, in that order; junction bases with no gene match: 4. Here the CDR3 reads CASRMTSGGYEQYV. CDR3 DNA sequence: TGTGCCAGCAGGATGACTAGCGGGGGTTACGAGCAGTACGTC.

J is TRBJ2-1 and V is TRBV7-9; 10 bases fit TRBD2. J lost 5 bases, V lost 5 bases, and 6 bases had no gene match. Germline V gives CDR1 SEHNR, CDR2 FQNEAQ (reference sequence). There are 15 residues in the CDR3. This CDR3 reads CASSGSGGANNEQFF. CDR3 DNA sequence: TGTGCCAGCAGCGGAAGCGGGGGGGCTAACAATGAGCAGTTCTTC.

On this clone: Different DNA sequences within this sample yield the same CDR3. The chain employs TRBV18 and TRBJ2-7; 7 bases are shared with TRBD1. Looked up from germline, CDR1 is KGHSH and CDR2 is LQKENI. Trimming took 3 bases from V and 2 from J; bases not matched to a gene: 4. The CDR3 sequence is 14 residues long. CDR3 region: CASSPRQGTYEQYV. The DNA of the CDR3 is TGTGCCAGCTCACCGAGACAGGGCACCTACGAGCAGTACGTC.

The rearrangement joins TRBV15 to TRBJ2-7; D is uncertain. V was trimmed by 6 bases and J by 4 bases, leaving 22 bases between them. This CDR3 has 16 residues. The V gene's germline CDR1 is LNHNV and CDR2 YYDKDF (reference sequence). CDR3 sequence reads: CATRRCSSPPRYEQYF. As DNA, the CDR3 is TGTGCCACCAGGAGGTGTTCGTCCCCCCCGAGGTACGAGCAGTACTTC.

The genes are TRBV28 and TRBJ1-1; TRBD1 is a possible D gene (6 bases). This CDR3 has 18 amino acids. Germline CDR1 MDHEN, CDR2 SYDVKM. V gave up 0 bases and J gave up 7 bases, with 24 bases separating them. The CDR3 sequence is CASSLWIPLETGGDEAFF. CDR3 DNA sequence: TGTGCCAGCAGTTTATGGATACCATTGGAGACAGGAGGAGATGAAGCTTTCTTT.

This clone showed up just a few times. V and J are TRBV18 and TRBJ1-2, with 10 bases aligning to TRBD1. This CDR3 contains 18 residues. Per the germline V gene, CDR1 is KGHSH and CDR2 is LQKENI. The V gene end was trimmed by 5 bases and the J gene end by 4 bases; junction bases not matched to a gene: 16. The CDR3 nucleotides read TGTGCCAGCTCATCATGGAATGGACAGGGGGGAAAGGGCTATGGCTACACCTTC. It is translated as CASSSWNGQGGKGYGYTF.

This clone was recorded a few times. The CDR3 spells CASSEGGVAYEQYF. The DNA of the CDR3 is TGTGCCAGCAGTGAAGGGGGAGTGGCCTACGAGCAGTACTTC. The genes are TRBV2 and TRBJ2-7, with D possibly being TRBD2 (5 bases). Germline values: CDR1 SNHLY, CDR2 FYNNEI. The CDR3 covers 14 residues. Trimming pared 1 base from V and 2 bases from J, leaving 9 bases between. Together with reference TRBV2 and TRBJ2-7, the CDR3 gives the full variable domain: EPEVTQTPSHQVTQMGQEVILRCVPISNHLYFYWYRQILGQKVEFLVSFYNNEISEKSEIFDDQFSVERPDGSNFTLKIRSTKLEDSAMYFCASSEGGVAYEQYFGPGTRLTVT.

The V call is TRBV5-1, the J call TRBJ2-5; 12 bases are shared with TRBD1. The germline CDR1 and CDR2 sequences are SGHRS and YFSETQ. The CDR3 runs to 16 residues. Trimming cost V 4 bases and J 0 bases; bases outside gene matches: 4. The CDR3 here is CASSGGTGGYQETQYF. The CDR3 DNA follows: TGCGCCAGCAGCGGTGGGACAGGGGGCTACCAAGAGACCCAGTACTTC.

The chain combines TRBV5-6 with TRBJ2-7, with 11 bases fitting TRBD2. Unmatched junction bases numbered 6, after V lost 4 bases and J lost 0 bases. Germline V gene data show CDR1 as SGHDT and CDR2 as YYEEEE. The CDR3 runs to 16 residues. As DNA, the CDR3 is TGTGCCAGCAGCCCCTTAGCGGGGGGGCTCTCCTACGAGCAGTACTTC. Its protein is CASSPLAGGLSYEQYF. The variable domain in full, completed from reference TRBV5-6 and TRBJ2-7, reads DAGVTQSPTHLIKTRGQQVTLRCSPKSGHDTVSWYQQALGQGPQFIFQYYEEEERQRGNFPDRFSGHQFPNYSSELNVNALLLGDSALYLCASSPLAGGLSYEQYFGPGTRLTVT.

The CDR3 loop is CASSSSGGVSYEQYF. The CDR3 DNA reads as TGTGCCAGCAGCTCATCCGGGGGGGTCTCCTACGAGCAGTACTTC. This chain joins TRBV5-4 and TRBJ2-7, with 8 bases fitting TRBD2. CDR3 length: 15 amino acids. The trim removed 3 bases at V and 0 bases at J, leaving 5 bases unmatched. In germline, CDR1 is SGHNT, CDR2 YYREEE (reference sequence).

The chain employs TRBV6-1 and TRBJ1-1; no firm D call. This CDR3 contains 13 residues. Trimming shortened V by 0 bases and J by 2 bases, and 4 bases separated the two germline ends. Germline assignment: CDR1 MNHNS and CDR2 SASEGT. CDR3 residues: CASSEAGNTEAFF. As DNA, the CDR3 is TGTGCCAGCAGTGAAGCAGGCAACACTGAAGCTTTCTTT.

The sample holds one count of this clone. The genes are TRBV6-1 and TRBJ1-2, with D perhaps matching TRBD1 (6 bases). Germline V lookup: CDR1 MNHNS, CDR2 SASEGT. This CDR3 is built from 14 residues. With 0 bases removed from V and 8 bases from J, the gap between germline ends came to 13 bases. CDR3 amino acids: CASSEASGARGYTF. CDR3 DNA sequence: TGTGCCAGCAGTGAAGCATCAGGGGCTCGGGGCTACACCTTC.

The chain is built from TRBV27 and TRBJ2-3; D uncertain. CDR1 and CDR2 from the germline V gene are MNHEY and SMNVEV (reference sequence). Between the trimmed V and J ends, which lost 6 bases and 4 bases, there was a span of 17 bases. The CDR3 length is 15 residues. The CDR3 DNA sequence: TGTGCCAGCAGCAATGGACGCGCAGCGCCAGATACGCAGTATTTT. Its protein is CASSNGRAAPDTQYF.

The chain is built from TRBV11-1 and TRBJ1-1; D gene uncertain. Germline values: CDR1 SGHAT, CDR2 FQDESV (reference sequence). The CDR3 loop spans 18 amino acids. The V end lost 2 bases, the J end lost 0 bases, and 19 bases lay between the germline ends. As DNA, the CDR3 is TGTGCCAGCAGCTTACAAGTAGGCTTGGTTCTGATGAACACTGAAGCTTTCTTT. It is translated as CASSLQVGLVLMNTEAFF.

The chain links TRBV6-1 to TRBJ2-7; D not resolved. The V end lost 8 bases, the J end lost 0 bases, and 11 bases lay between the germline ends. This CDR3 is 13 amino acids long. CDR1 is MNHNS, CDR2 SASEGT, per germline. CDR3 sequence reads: CASVRTSSYEQYF. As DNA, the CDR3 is TGTGCCAGCGTCCGAACCTCCTCCTACGAGCAGTACTTC.

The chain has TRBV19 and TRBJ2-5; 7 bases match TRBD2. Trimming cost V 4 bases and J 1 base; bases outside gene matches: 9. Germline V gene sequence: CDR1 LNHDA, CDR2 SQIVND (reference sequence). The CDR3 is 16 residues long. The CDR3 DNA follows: TGTGCCAGTAGTAACCTCGGGCGGGGGAGCCAAGAGACCCAGTACTTC. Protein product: CASSNLGRGSQETQYF.

The CDR3 DNA reads as TGTGCCAGCAGCCTCTCGAGGGGTAGGGGTGAAAAACTGTTTTTT. Its translation: CASSLSRGRGEKLFF. This chain connects TRBV28 to TRBJ1-4, with D maybe TRBD1 (5 bases). Trimming pared 6 bases from V and 7 bases from J, leaving 18 bases between. The germline gives CDR1 MDHEN, CDR2 SYDVKM. This CDR3 contains 15 residues.

The CDR3 loop reads CARFPHGGLSSYEQYF. CDR3 DNA: TGTGCCAGATTCCCTCACGGGGGCCTGAGCTCCTACGAGCAGTACTTC. V and J are TRBV9 and TRBJ2-7, with D perhaps matching TRBD1 or TRBD2 (6 bases each). Trimming removed 8 bases from V and 0 bases from J, with 21 bases in between. The CDR3 totals 16 residues. Looked up from germline, CDR1 is SGDLS and CDR2 is YYNGEE.

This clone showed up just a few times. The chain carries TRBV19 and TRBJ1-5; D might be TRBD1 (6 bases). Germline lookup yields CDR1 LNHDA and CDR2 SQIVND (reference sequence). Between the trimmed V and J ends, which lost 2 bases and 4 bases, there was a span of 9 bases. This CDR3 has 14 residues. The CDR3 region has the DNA TGTGCCAGTAGTATAAGAGGGACAAATCAGCCCCAGCATTTT. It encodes CASSIRGTNQPQHF.